Listed here are 18 T cell receptor beta chains from one sample, sequenced in a study of Ad26.COV2.S vaccination and SARS-CoV-2 variants. Stated treatment: roughly 20 received Ad26.COV2.S at low or high dose, single or two shots; about 5 received placebo; per-sample allocation not given. Collection of the samples took place on day 63 after the first injection of vaccine or placebo. Profiled with immunoSEQ multiplex PCR; TCRdb holds only in-frame clones, not every one. In the table there are 410,000 or so clones, approximately 92% of which are singletons. Sequencing was performed on peripheral blood, taken in a trial of Ad26.COV2.S vaccine versus placebo. Source of these receptors: a person between 18 and 65 years old who received the Ad26.COV2.S COVID-19 vaccine or a placebo.

The V and J genes are TRBV7-9 and TRBJ2-2, with 8 bases identical to TRBD2. Germline CDR1 is SEHNR and CDR2 is FQNEAQ (reference sequence). The CDR3 consists of 15 residues. Trimming at V came to 5 bases and at J to 5 bases, leaving 7 bases not matched to a gene. The CDR3 is CASSPPGLGTGELFF. The CDR3 DNA sequence: TGTGCCAGCAGCCCCCCGGGACTAGGAACCGGGGAGCTGTTTTTT.

In its sample, this clone was seen a few times. The chain employs TRBV11-2 and TRBJ2-7; D assignment may be TRBD1 or TRBD2 (5 bases each). The CDR3 spans 14 residues. Germline V CDR1 and CDR2: SGHAT, FQNNGV. V gave up 4 bases and J gave up 0 bases, with 10 bases separating them. The CDR3 sequence: CASSWGLYSYEQYF. The CDR3 DNA sequence: TGTGCCAGCAGCTGGGGGTTATACTCCTACGAGCAGTACTTC.

This chain links TRBV11-3 with TRBJ2-2; no definite D call. Trimming took off 4 bases at V and 4 bases at J, with 7 bases between the two ends. Germline lookup yields CDR1 SGHNT and CDR2 YENEEA. This CDR3 is 13 amino acids long. The CDR3 sequence is CASSSPPTGELFF. The CDR3 region has the DNA TGTGCCAGCAGCTCCCCCCCCACCGGGGAGCTGTTTTTT.

This chain connects TRBV29-1 to TRBJ2-1, with 9 bases fitting TRBD2. The J segment lost 9 bases and the V segment lost 4 bases, leaving 7 bases of the junction unmatched. Germline V gene lookup returns CDR1 SQVTM and CDR2 ANQGSEA. This CDR3 region has 13 residues. The DNA of the CDR3 is TGCAGCGTTGTTTGGCGGGAGGGAAGTGAGCAGTTCTTC. Residues: CSVVWREGSEQFF.

The CDR3 here is CASSLVKGNEAFF. The CDR3 region has the DNA TGTGCCAGCAGTTTAGTGAAGGGCAATGAAGCTTTCTTT. V and J are TRBV12-3 or TRBV12-4 and TRBJ1-1, with no clear D. Trimming left V 1 base short and J 7 bases short, with 10 bases between. The CDR3 sequence is 13 residues long.

This sequence joins TRBV29-1 and TRBJ1-1; no definite D call. This CDR3 contains 12 residues. The ends were cut back, 5 bases at V and 1 base at J, with 8 bases in the middle. The germline V gene has CDR1 SQVTM and CDR2 ANQGSEA. The CDR3 is CSVRPKNTEAFF. DNA of the CDR3: TGCAGCGTTCGACCGAAGAACACTGAAGCTTTCTTT.

V is TRBV5-8 and J is TRBJ2-3; a possible D gene is TRBD2 (6 bases). CDR1 is SGHTS, CDR2 YDEGEE, per germline. The CDR3 is 14 amino acids. V gave up 3 bases and J gave up 2 bases, with 10 bases separating them. DNA of the CDR3: TGTGCCAGCAGCTCGTTGCGGGACACAGATACGCAGTATTTT. Residues: CASSSLRDTDTQYF.

This chain links TRBV12-3 or TRBV12-4 with TRBJ2-5, with a weak D call TRBD1 (6 bases). The ends were cut back, 6 bases at V and 5 bases at J, with 13 bases in the middle. The CDR3 runs to 13 residues. The CDR3 sequence is CASSRQALETQYF. DNA of the CDR3: TGTGCCAGCAGCCGACAGGCTCTCGAGACCCAGTACTTC.

This clone showed up just a few times. Other DNA sequences in the same sample also yield this CDR3. J is TRBJ2-5 and V is TRBV5-1; D unclear. CDR3 length equals 11 residues. Germline V CDR1 and CDR2: SGHRS, YFSETQ. Trimming stripped 2 bases from V and 2 bases from J, with 1 base between. DNA of the CDR3: TGCGCCAGCAGCTTTCAAGAGACCCAGTACTTC. Protein product: CASSFQETQYF.

The chain couples TRBV7-2 to TRBJ1-2; no clear D gene. Germline V gene lookup returns CDR1 SGHTA and CDR2 FQGNSA. V was pared by 3 bases and J by 4 bases, with 3 bases between. This CDR3 is 11 amino acids long. The CDR3 here is CASSLAYGYTF. For the CDR3, the DNA is TGTGCCAGCAGCTTGGCCTATGGCTACACCTTC.

This chain connects TRBV18 to TRBJ2-5, with 11 bases matching TRBD2. This CDR3 is 17 amino acids long. V dropped 4 bases and J dropped 3; count of bases not matched to a gene: 10. From germline, CDR1 is KGHSH and CDR2 LQKENI. The DNA for the CDR3 is TGTGCCAGCTCACGCGGGACAGGGACTAGCGGAGAAGAGACCCAGTACTTC. Translated: CASSRGTGTSGEETQYF.

This chain joins TRBV14 and TRBJ1-5; 7 nucleotides align to TRBD1. This CDR3 has 16 residues. Germline values: CDR1 SGHDN, CDR2 FVKESK. Trimming cost V 6 bases and J 2 bases; bases outside gene matches: 10. CDR3 residues: CASREEGARGNQPQHF. The CDR3 region has the DNA TGTGCCAGCAGGGAAGAGGGGGCGCGGGGCAATCAGCCCCAGCATTTT.

The rearrangement joins TRBV7-2 to TRBJ1-2; D may be TRBD1 (6 bases). Per germline, CDR1 SGHTA and CDR2 FQGNSA. Trimming cost V 1 base and J 6 bases, with 15 bases left between them. This CDR3 spans 15 amino acids. Here the CDR3 reads CASSLGGRGLDGYTF. CDR3 in DNA: TGTGCCAGCAGCTTAGGGGGCAGGGGCCTGGATGGCTACACCTTC.

The chain couples TRBV6-5 to TRBJ2-2, with a weak D call TRBD1 (6 bases). Germline values: CDR1 MNHEY, CDR2 SVGAGI. The CDR3 covers 15 residues. V gave up 9 bases and J gave up 4 bases, with 18 bases separating them. CDR3 sequence: CASRRDRSFTGELFF. CDR3 DNA sequence: TGTGCCAGTCGACGCGACAGGTCATTCACCGGGGAGCTGTTTTTT.

CDR3 nucleotides: TGTGCCAGCAGTGAAGCGCTTCTCGGGACACTTAACTATGGCTACACCTTC. This codes for CASSEALLGTLNYGYTF. The rearrangement links TRBV6-1 to TRBJ1-2; D may be TRBD1 (6 bases). The CDR3 length is 17 residues. V dropped 0 bases and J dropped 1 base, with 15 bases sitting between them. CDR1 is MNHNS and CDR2 is SASEGT in the germline V gene.

This chain links TRBV5-4 with TRBJ1-2; 7 bases align to TRBD1. Trimming at V came to 2 bases and at J to 8 bases, leaving 6 bases not matched to a gene. The germline V gene has CDR1 SGHNT and CDR2 YYREEE (reference sequence). The CDR3 has 13 amino acids. CDR3 residues: CASSFDGTVGYTF. The CDR3 region has the DNA TGTGCCAGCAGCTTCGACGGGACAGTCGGCTACACCTTC. The variable domain in full, with the rest retrieved from reference TRBV5-4 and TRBJ1-2, is ETGVTQSPTHLIKTRGQQVTLRCSSQSGHNTVSWYQQALGQGPQFIFQYYREEENGRGNFPPRFSGLQFPNYSSELNVNALELDDSALYLCASSFDGTVGYTFGSGTRLTVV.

The V gene is TRBV27, the J gene TRBJ2-7; a possible D gene is TRBD2 (5 bases). This CDR3 region has 15 residues. The V end lost 0 bases, the J end lost 3 bases, and 12 bases lay between the germline ends. CDR1 is MNHEY, CDR2 SMNVEV, per germline (reference sequence). The CDR3 loop is CASSLSPSRGYEQYF. The CDR3 DNA follows: TGTGCCAGCAGTTTATCCCCCTCCCGGGGCTACGAGCAGTACTTC.

V gene TRBV19 combines with J gene TRBJ2-3, with a possible D match to TRBD1 (5 bases). V was shortened by 3 bases and J by 6 bases, with 16 bases between the two germline ends. CDR3 size: 15 residues. From germline, CDR1 is LNHDA and CDR2 SQIVND (reference sequence). CDR3 coding DNA: TGTGCCAGTAGTATTTTAGGGGCACCCGCCGATACGCAGTATTTT. Translating gives CASSILGAPADTQYF. Filled out from reference TRBV19 and TRBJ2-3, the complete variable domain reads DGGITQSPKYLFRKEGQNVTLSCEQNLNHDAMYWYRQDPGQGLRLIYYSQIVNDFQKGDIAEGYSVSREKKESFPLTVTSAQKNPTAFYLCASSILGAPADTQYFGPGTRLTVL.